This T cell receptor (beta chain) was sequenced for a study of blood T cell repertoires in COVID-19. Overall study: Acute-phase and convalescent COVID-19 samples originated in the United States, Italy and Spain. The analysed material was cDNA or gDNA that came from T cells, B-cell-depleted T cells, or PBMCs.

Only in-frame clones appear in the TCRdb table, and some are missing; sequencing was by immunoSEQ multiplex PCR. The data show roughly 170,000 clones, with around nine tenths seen just once and under 15% held by the top ten. V was pared by 5 bases and J by 10 bases, with 6 bases of the junction left unmatched. This CDR3 contains 14 residues. Germline assignment: CDR1 MDHEN and CDR2 SYDVKM. Specimen: peripheral blood. This chain links TRBV28 with TRBJ1-6; 9 bases agree with TRBD1. This clonotype was sampled from a woman in her 70s with COVID-19, enrolled during active disease. CDR3 sequence (DNA): TGTGCCAGCAGTCTGGGACAGGGAAGCTCACCCCTCCACTTT. It translates to CASSLGQGSSPLHF.